What follows are 9 T cell receptor beta chains derived from one specimen sequenced in a study of T cell changes during pregnancy in multiple sclerosis. The repertoire was sequenced with immunoSEQ multiplex PCR; TCRdb's copy has only in-frame clones and lacks some. Here the sample spans 40,000 to 45,000 clones, 85% to 90% being singletons. Sequencing used CD4+ T cells from peripheral blood mononuclear cells, obtained in the first trimester of pregnancy. Receptors originate from a female donor with multiple sclerosis, enrolled in a pregnancy study.

The chain carries TRBV2 and TRBJ2-4; TRBD1 matches 7 bases. Germline CDR1 and CDR2: SNHLY and FYNNEI. The J segment lost 6 bases and the V segment lost 7 bases, leaving 9 bases of the junction unmatched. This CDR3 has 14 amino acids. Here the CDR3 DNA reads TGTGCCAGCAAACCTCCAGGGGGATCAAACATTCAGTACTTC. It encodes CASKPPGGSNIQYF.

The V call is TRBV6-5, the J call TRBJ2-7, with 7 bases lining up with TRBD2. The V segment lost 7 bases and the J segment 2 bases; nucleotides outside the gene matches: 5. Germline values: CDR1 MNHEY, CDR2 SVGAGI. CDR3 size: 13 residues. CDR3 residues: CASKKRETYEQYF. CDR3 nucleotides: TGTGCCAGCAAGAAGCGGGAAACCTACGAGCAGTACTTC.

This chain uses TRBV5-6 with TRBJ1-1; D perhaps matches TRBD1 (6 bases). V lost 4 bases, J lost 0 bases, and 13 bases lay in between. The length of the CDR3 is 15 residues. The germline V gene has CDR1 SGHDT and CDR2 YYEEEE. The CDR3 coding sequence is TGTGCCAGCAGCACACCAACAGGGATGAACACTGAAGCTTTCTTT. It translates to CASSTPTGMNTEAFF. The whole variable domain, remainder taken from reference TRBV5-6 and TRBJ1-1, is DAGVTQSPTHLIKTRGQQVTLRCSPKSGHDTVSWYQQALGQGPQFIFQYYEEEERQRGNFPDRFSGHQFPNYSSELNVNALLLGDSALYLCASSTPTGMNTEAFFGQGTRLTVV.

The chain recombines TRBV5-4 with TRBJ2-1; TRBD2 matches at 11 bases. Germline CDR1 and CDR2: SGHNT and YYREEE (reference sequence). This CDR3 spans 16 amino acids. Trimming took 4 bases from V and 9 from J; bases not matched to a gene: 12. CDR3 sequence (DNA): TGTGCCAGCAGCCCGTCAACTAGCGGGAGAGATGGTGAGCAGTTCTTC. It codes for CASSPSTSGRDGEQFF.

The V call is TRBV7-9, the J call TRBJ2-7, with a tentative D call TRBD1 (6 bases). The CDR3 is 13 amino acids. The V end was cut by 5 bases, the J end by 3 bases, with 11 bases between. Germline-derived CDR1 and CDR2 are SEHNR and FQNEAQ (reference sequence). CDR3 loop: CASSPGTYYEQYF. For the CDR3, the DNA is TGTGCCAGCAGCCCGGGGACATACTACGAGCAGTACTTC. Full variable domain (rest looked up from reference TRBV7-9 and TRBJ2-7): DTGVSQNPRHKITKRGQNVTFRCDPISEHNRLYWYRQTLGQGPEFLTYFQNEAQLEKSRLLSDRFSAERPKGSFSTLEIQRTEQGDSAMYLCASSPGTYYEQYFGPGTRLTVT.

This clone was recorded only once. The DNA of the CDR3 is TGTGCCAGTAGTATGCCCCTGACAGTTAACTATGGCTACACCTTC. Its protein is CASSMPLTVNYGYTF. This chain joins TRBV19 and TRBJ1-2, with TRBD1 as a possible D gene (5 bases). The germline V gene has CDR1 LNHDA and CDR2 SQIVND (reference sequence). The CDR3 totals 15 residues. Between the trimmed V and J ends, which lost 3 bases and 1 base, there was a span of 12 bases.

The rearrangement links TRBV30 to TRBJ2-1; 10 positions match TRBD2. With V trimmed by 4 bases and J by 10 bases, 10 bases remained unmatched. The CDR3 consists of 14 residues. The germline CDR1 and CDR2 sequences are GTSNPN and SVGIG (reference sequence). CDR3 in amino acids: CAWNVLAGAGEQFF. The CDR3 DNA is TGTGCCTGGAATGTCCTAGCGGGAGCAGGGGAGCAGTTCTTC.

The chain couples TRBV5-1 to TRBJ1-3; the D is unclear. The CDR3 totals 19 residues. V was clipped by 1 base and J by 0 bases, with 20 bases between them. Germline CDR1 reads SGHRS; CDR2 reads YFSETQ. This CDR3 reads CASSLRSNMSPFSGNTIYF. The CDR3 DNA reads TGCGCCAGCAGCTTGCGCTCAAACATGTCTCCGTTCTCTGGAAACACCATATATTTT.

This chain links TRBV4-2 with TRBJ1-1; D is perhaps TRBD1 (6 bases). Trimming took 5 bases from V and 0 from J, leaving 13 bases between them. The CDR3 contains 15 residues. Germline values: CDR1 LGHNA, CDR2 YNFKEQ. Here the CDR3 DNA reads TGTGCCAGCAGCACCCGGACAGTCATGAACACTGAAGCTTTCTTT. Its protein is CASSTRTVMNTEAFF.